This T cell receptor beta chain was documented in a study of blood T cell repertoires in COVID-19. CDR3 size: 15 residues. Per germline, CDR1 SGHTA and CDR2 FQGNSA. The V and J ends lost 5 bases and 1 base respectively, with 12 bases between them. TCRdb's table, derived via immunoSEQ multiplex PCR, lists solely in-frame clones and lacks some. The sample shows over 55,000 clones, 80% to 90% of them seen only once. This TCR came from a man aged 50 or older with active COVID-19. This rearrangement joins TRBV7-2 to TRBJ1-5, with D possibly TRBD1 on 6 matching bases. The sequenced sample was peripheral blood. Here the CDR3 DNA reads TGTGCCAGCAGCAGCCGGGGGGCGAGCAATCAGCCCCAGCATTTT. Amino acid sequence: CASSSRGASNQPQHF.